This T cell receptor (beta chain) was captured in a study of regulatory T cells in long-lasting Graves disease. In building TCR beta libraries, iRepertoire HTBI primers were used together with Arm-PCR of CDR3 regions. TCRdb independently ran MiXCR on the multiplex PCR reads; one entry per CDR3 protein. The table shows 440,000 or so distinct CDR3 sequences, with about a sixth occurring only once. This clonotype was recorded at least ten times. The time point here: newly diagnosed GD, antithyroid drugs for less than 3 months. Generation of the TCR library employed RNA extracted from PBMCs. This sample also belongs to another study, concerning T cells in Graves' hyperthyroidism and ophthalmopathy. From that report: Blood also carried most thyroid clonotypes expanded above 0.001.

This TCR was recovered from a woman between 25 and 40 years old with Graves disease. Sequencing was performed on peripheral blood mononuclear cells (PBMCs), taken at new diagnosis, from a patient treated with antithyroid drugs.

The CDR3 sequence is CASSVGGGALETQYF. The CDR3 nucleotides read TGTGCCAGCAGCGTAGGGGGCGGGGCCCTAGAGACCCAGTACTTC. V is TRBV9 and J is TRBJ2-5; D may be TRBD2 (6 bases). The V gene lost 0 bases and the J gene lost 4 bases, with 13 bases spanning the gap. CDR1 SGDLS and CDR2 YYNGEE come from the germline V gene. This CDR3 region has 15 residues.